This T cell receptor beta chain was sequenced in a study of T cells after yellow fever vaccination. CDR3 length equals 14 residues. Trimming cost V 6 bases and J 6 bases; bases outside gene matches: 10. Germline CDR1 MNHEY, CDR2 SMNVEV (reference sequence). From the 5' RACE reads, TCRdb called clonotypes with MiXCR, one entry per CDR3 protein. The sample lists hundreds of thousands of distinct CDR3 sequences, approximately 13% occurring once. The receptor was isolated from a man between 25 and 39 years old who received the YFV17D yellow fever vaccine. J is TRBJ2-5 and V is TRBV27, with 7 bases aligning to TRBD1. The sample in question was PBMCs, obtained on the day of the yellow fever booster vaccination. CDR3 in DNA: TGTGCCAGCAGCCTGACAGGGTTTGTAAAGACCCAGTACTTC. Its translation: CASSLTGFVKTQYF.